What follows describes a single TCR beta chain. Its antigen remains unknown. A read error may be the cause here, since a much bigger clone is one base away. Every sampled donor was Caucasian and healthy. This sample is part of a study of identical twins. Unique molecular identifiers were present on the cDNA, and a universal primer site came from template switching. TCRdb reprocessed the 5' RACE reads with MiXCR, giving one entry per CDR3 protein. The sample has some 1,700,000 distinct CDR3 sequences; roughly a third are singletons. Germline V gene lookup returns CDR1 DFQATT and CDR2 SNEGSKA (reference sequence). V dropped 3 bases and J dropped 0; count of bases not matched to a gene: 2. The CDR3 runs to 14 residues. Study-wide findings and caveats: Out-of-frame alpha sequences common to twins were enriched for low generation probability. Analyses based on zero insertions could be partly confounded by invariant MAIT and iNKT cells.

Source material: cord blood. The sequence came from a newborn girl in good health. The V call is TRBV20-1, the J call TRBJ1-1, with 9 bases matching TRBD1. The CDR3 sequence is CSASRTGVNTEAFF. In DNA, the CDR3 is TGCAGTGCTAGCCGGACAGGGGTGAACACTGAAGCTTTCTTT.